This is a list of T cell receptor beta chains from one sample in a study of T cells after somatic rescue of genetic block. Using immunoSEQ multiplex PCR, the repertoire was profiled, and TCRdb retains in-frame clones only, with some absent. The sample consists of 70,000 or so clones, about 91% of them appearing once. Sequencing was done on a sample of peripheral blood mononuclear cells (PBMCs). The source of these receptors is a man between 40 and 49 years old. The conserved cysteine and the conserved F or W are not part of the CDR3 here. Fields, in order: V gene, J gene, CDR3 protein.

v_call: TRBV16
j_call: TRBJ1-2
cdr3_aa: ASSQSNNRGRGYT

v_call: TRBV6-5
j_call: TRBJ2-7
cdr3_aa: ASRPRQGSYEQY

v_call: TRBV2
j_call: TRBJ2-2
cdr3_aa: ASRDRGHGTGELF

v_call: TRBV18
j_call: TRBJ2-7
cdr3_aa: ASSPRQGPSYEQY

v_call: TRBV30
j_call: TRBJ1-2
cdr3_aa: AWSATSDGYT

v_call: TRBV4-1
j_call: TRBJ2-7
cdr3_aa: ASSQDGGTSVSYEQY

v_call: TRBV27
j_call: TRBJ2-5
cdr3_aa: ASSFFWGQETQY

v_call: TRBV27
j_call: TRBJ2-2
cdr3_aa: ATGTWNTGELF

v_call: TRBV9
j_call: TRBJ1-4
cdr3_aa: ASSVETGGGEKLF

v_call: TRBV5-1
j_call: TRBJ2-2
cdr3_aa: ASSLVARVPTSTGELF

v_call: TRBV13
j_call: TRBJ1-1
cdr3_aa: ASSFLIGTVNTEAF

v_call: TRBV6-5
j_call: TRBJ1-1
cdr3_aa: ASSHFGQLNTEAF

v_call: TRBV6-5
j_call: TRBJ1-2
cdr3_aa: ASSSVRGKDYT

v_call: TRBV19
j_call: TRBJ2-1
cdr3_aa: ASSRDGYNEQF

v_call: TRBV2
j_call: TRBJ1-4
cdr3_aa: ASKNRGYGEKLF

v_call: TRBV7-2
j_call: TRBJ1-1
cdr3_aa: ASSPASPNTEAF

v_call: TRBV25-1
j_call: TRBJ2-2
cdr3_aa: ASSDPRQANTGELF

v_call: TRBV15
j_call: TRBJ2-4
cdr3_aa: ATSRASGTQIAKNIQY

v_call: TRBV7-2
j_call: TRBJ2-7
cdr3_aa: ASSLDGEQY

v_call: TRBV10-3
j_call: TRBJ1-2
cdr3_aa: AISGTGGNYGYT

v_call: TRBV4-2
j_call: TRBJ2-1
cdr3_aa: ASSQASSSYNEQF

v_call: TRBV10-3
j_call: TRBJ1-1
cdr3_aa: AISEPHTEAF

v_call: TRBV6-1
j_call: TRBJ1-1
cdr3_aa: ASSARGGGTAF

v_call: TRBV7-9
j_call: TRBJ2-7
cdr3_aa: ASSTQAGTVISYEQY

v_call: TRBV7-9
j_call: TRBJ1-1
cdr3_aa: ASSPGDRPLGEAF

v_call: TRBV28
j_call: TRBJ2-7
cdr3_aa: AGSISQAPYEQY

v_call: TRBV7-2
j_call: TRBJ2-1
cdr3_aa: ASSRPGRAERNEQF

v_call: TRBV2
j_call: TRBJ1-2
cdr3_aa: ASSEIGRGNYGYT

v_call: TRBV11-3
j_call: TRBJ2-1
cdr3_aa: ASSQGVSYNEQF

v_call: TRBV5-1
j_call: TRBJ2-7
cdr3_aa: ASSPRPSVVYEQY

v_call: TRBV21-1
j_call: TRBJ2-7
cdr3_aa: ASSKARLVSEQY

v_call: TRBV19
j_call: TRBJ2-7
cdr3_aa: ASSNMDEQY

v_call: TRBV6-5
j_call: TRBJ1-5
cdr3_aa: ASRQSIGNQPQH

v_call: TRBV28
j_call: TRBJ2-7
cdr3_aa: ASSLRLTYEQY

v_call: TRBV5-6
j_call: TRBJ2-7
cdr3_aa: ASSTPGAYYEQY

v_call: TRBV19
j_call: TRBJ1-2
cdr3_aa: ASRSDRVSYGYT

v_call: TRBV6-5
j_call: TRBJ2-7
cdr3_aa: ASNRQGTYEQY

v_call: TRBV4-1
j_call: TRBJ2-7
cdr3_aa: ASSQGTAGVNYEQY

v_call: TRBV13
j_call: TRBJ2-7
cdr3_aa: ASSFPRDGTYEQY

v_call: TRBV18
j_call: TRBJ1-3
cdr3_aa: ASSPQPGSSGNTIY